This T cell receptor beta chain was retrieved from a study of blood T cell repertoires in COVID-19. The V gene end was trimmed by 4 bases and the J gene end by 8 bases; junction bases not matched to a gene: 10. This CDR3 spans 15 amino acids. CDR1 and CDR2 (germline): SGHDN, FVKESK. In the original workflow: By means of reference gene primer amplification, nucleated cell counts were estimated. Measured with immunoSEQ multiplex PCR; TCRdb has only the in-frame clones, and not every one. That table gives V, J and clone size, and the DNA gave D and trimming. The sample includes over 90,000 clones, over 75% of them seen just once.

V and J are TRBV14 and TRBJ1-2, with 10 bases aligning to TRBD1. The receptor was isolated from a man older than 75 with active or convalescent COVID-19. The sequenced sample was peripheral blood. The CDR3 sequence: CASSPSGQGLSGYTF. The CDR3 bases are TGTGCCAGCAGCCCCTCGGGACAGGGGCTTTCGGGCTACACCTTC.